This TCR beta chain appears in the sequencing data of a study of T cells after yellow fever vaccination. This clonotype appeared many times. Antigen unknown. V lost 1 base, J lost 7 bases, and 16 bases lay in between. CDR3 length: 14 residues. CDR1 and CDR2 from the germline V gene are SQVTM and ANQGSEA. Study-wide points: Peaking faster, on day 5 versus 15, the secondary response was nonetheless weaker. Just a small share of clonotypes turned up in the CD4 compartment as well as the CD8 compartment.

TCRdb used MiXCR to reprocess the 5' RACE reads, holding one entry per CDR3 protein. The repertoire holds over 300,000 distinct CDR3 sequences, with about 4% as singletons. The material sequenced was PBMCs, taken 5 days after the yellow fever booster vaccination. The chain has TRBV29-1 and TRBJ1-2, with D maybe TRBD1 (6 bases). The clonotype was recovered from a man between 18 and 29 years old who received the YFV17D yellow fever vaccine. The CDR3 coding sequence is TGCAGCGTTGAAGTTCCCAGGGGATGGGGTGGCTACACCTTC. Translating gives CSVEVPRGWGGYTF.